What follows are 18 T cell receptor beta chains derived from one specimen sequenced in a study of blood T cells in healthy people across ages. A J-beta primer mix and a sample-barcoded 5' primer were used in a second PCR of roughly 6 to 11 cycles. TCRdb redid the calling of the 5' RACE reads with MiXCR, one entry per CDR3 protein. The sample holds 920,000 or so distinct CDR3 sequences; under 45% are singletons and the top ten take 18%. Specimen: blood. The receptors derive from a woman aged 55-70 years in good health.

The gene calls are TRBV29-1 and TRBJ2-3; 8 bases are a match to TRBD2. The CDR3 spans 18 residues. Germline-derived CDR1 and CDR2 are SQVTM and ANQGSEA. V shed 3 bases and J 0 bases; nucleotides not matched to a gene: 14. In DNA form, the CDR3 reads TGCAGCGTTGATCTGCCCACGAGCGGGAGTGGGAGCACAGATACGCAGTATTTT. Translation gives CSVDLPTSGSGSTDTQYF.

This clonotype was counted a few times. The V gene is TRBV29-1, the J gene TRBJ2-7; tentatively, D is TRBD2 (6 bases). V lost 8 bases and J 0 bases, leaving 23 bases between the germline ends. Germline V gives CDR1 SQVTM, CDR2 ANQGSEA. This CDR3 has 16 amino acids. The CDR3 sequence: CSSTGGVGESSYEQYF. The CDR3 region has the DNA TGCAGCTCGACCGGCGGGGTGGGAGAGAGCTCCTACGAGCAGTACTTC.

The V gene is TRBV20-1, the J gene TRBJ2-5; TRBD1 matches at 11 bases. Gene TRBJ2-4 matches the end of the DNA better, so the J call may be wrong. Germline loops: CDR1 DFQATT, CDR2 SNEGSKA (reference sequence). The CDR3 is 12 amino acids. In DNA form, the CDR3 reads TGCAGTGGGACAGGGGGCAAGAACATTCAGTACTTC. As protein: CSGTGGKNIQYF.

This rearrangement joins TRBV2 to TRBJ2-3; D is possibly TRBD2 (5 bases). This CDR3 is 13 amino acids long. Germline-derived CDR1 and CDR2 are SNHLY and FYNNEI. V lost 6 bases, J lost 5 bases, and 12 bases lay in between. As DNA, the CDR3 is TGTGCCAGCAGGCCGGGAACTGAAGATACGCAGTATTTT. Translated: CASRPGTEDTQYF.

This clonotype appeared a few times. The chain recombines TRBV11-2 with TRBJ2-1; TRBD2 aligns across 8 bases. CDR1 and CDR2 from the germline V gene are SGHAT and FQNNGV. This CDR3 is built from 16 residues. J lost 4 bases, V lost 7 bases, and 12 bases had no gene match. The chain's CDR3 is CASIPSAGGLYNEQFF. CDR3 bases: TGTGCCAGCATCCCGTCTGCGGGAGGACTATACAATGAGCAGTTCTTC.

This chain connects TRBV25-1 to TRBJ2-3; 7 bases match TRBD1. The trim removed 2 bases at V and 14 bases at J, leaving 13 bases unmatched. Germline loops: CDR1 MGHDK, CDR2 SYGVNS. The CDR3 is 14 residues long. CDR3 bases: TGTGCCAGCAGTGAAGGGGGATCAGGGGGAAGATCGTATTTT. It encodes CASSEGGSGGRSYF.

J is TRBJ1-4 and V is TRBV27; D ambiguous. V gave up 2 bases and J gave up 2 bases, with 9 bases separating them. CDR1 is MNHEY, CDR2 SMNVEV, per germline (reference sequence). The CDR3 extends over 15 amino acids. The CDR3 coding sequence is TGTGCCAGCAGTTTACAGCCGGGCACTAATGAAAAACTGTTTTTT. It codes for CASSLQPGTNEKLFF. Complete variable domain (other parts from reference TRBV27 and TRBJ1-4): EAQVTQNPRYLITVTGKKLTVTCSQNMNHEYMSWYRQDPGLGLRQIYYSMNVEVTDKGDVPEGYKVSRKEKRNFPLILESPSPNQTSLYFCASSLQPGTNEKLFFGSGTQLSVL.

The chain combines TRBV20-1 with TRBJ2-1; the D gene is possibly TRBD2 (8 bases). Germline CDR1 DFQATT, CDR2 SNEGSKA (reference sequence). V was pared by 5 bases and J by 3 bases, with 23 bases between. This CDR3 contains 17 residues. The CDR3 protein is CSAQTGKGGRNYNEQFF. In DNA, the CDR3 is TGCAGTGCTCAGACAGGGAAGGGCGGGAGGAACTACAATGAGCAGTTCTTC.

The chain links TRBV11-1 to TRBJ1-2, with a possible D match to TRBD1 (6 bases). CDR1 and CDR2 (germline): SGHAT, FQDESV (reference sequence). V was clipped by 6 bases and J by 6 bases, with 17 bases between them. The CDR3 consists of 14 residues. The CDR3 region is CASSHRDLGHGYTF. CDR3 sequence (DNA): TGTGCCAGCAGTCACAGGGATTTGGGGCATGGCTACACCTTC.

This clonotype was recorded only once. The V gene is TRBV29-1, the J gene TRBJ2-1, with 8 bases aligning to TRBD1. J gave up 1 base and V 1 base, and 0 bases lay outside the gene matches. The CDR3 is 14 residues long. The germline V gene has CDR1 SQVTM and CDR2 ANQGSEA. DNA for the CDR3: TGCAGCGTTGAAGGGGACAGGTCCTACAATGAGCAGTTCTTC. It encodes CSVEGDRSYNEQFF.

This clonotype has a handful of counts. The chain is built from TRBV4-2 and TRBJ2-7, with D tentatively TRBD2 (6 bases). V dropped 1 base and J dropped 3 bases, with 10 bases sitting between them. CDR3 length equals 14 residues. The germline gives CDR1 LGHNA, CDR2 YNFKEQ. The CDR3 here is CASSQGGSGYEQYF. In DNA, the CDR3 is TGTGCCAGCAGCCAAGGGGGTAGCGGCTACGAGCAGTACTTC.

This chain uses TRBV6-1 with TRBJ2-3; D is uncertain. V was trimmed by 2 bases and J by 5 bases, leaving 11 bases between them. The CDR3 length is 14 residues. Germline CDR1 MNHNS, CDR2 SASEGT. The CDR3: CASSEILLRDTQYF. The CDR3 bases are TGTGCCAGCAGTGAAATTTTATTACGAGATACGCAGTATTTT.

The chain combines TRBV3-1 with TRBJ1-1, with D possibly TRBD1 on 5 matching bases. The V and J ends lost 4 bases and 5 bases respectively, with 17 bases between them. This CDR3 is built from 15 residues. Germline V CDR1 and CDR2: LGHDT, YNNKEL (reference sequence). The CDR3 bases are TGTGCCAGCAGCCCCCTCGGCAGGGAGGGAACTGAAGCTTTCTTT. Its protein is CASSPLGREGTEAFF.

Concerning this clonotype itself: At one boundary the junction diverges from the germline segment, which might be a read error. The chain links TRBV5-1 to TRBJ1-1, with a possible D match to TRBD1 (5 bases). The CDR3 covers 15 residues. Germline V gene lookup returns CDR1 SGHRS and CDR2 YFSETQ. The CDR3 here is CASSLAKGSPIEAFF. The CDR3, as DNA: TGCGCTAGCAGCTTGGCCAAGGGGTCCCCAATTGAAGCTTTCTTT.

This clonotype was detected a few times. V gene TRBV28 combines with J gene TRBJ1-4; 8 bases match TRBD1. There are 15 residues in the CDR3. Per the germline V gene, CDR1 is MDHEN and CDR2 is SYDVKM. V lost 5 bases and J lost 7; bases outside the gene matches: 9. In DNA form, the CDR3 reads TGTGCCAGCAGTATACCAACAGGGGGAGGTGAAAAACTGTTTTTT. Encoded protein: CASSIPTGGGEKLFF. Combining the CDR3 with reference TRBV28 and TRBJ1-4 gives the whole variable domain DVKVTQSSRYLVKRTGEKVFLECVQDMDHENMFWYRQDPGLGLRLIYFSYDVKMKEKGDIPEGYSVSREKKERFSLILESASTNQTSMYLCASSIPTGGGEKLFFGSGTQLSVL.

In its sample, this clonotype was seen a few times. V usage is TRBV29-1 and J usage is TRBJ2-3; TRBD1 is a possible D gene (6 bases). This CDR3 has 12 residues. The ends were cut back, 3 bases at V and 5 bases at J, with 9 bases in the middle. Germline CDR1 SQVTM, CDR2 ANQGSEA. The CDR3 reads CSVDLQGDTQYF. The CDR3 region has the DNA TGCAGCGTTGACCTACAGGGAGATACGCAGTATTTT.

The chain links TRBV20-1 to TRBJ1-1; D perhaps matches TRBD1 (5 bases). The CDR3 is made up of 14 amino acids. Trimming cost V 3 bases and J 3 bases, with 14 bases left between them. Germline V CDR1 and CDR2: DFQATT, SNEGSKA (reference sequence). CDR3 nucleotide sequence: TGCAGTGCTAGTGTCCAGGGTAGCGACACTGAAGCTTTCTTT. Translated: CSASVQGSDTEAFF.

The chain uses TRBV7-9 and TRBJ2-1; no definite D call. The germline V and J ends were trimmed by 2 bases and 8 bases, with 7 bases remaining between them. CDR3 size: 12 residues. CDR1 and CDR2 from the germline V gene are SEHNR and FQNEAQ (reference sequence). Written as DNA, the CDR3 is TGTGCCAGCAGCTTATCCTGGGATGAGCAGTTCTTC. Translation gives CASSLSWDEQFF.